The clone carrying this T cell receptor (beta chain) has only one observation. Its antigen is undetermined. The multiple sclerosis control group was made up of treatment-naive patients with stable or active relapsing-remitting disease. Germline V gene sequence: CDR1 LGHNT, CDR2 FRNRAP. The CDR3 totals 16 residues. V lost 2 bases and J lost 2, with 12 bases in between. After extraction with the RNeasy kit, about 0.45 to 1 ug of the RNA was reverse transcribed using random hexamers. Multiplex PCR with immunoSEQ amplified the TCR beta CDR3 across 54 Vbeta and 13 Jbeta. MiXCR was run by TCRdb on the immunoSEQ multiplex PCR reads, yielding one entry per CDR3 protein. The sample consists of roughly 180,000 distinct CDR3 sequences, 85% to 95% of them appearing once. This entry comes from a study of CD8 T cells in Susac syndrome. Study-wide results and caveats: The study conceded that its TCR sequencing and HLA analysis involved relatively few individuals.

The rearrangement joins TRBV12-5 to TRBJ2-2, with D unresolved. The sample taken for sequencing was CD4+ T cells from PBMCs. The TCR comes from a human donor with multiple sclerosis. The CDR3: CASGLIVTANTGELFF. CDR3 in DNA: TGTGCTAGTGGTTTGATTGTCACGGCTAACACCGGGGAGCTGTTTTTT.